A selection of T cell receptor beta chains follows, all from one sample in a study of T cell responses to AZD1222 COVID-19 vaccine. Assay: immunoSEQ multiplex PCR; the TCRdb copy retains only in-frame clones and omits some. The data hold about 150,000 clones, with 84% observed a single time. This specimen consisted of peripheral blood, obtained on day 0 of AZD1222 vaccination. The source of these receptors is an adult in good health. The CDR3 runs from the conserved cysteine through the conserved F or W. Each record gives: clone size, V gene, CDR3 length, D gene, J gene, CDR3 DNA, CDR3 protein. The D gene is left open where the match is weak. Clone size is given for some rows only: seen once, a few or many times, or a class if the clone is expanded.

few	TRBV12-1	15	NA	TRBJ1-2	TGTGCCAGCAGCTTTGCGGAGGTGTCAGCGTATGGCTACACCTTC	CASSFAEVSAYGYTF
once	TRBV5-6	15	TRBD2	TRBJ2-5	TGTGCCAGCAGCTTGGAGGCTAGCGGGGGGGAGACCCAGTACTTC	CASSLEASGGETQYF
NA	TRBV2	15	NA	TRBJ1-6	TGTGCCAGCAAAGAGGAAAGCTCCTATAATTCACCCCTCCACTTT	CASKEESSYNSPLHF
medium-sized	TRBV21-1	19	NA	TRBJ2-5	TGTGCCAGCAGCAAAGGTGACCCGGGGACTAGCGGGGGGGCAGAGACCCAGTACTTC	CASSKGDPGTSGGAETQYF
NA	TRBV2	20	NA	TRBJ1-6	TGTGCCAGCAGTGTTCAAGCGAGGGACGGAAGAAACTACTATAATTCACCCCTCCACTTT	CASSVQARDGRNYYNSPLHF
NA	TRBV27	18	TRBD1	TRBJ2-1	TGTGCCAGCAGTTTAGATGCAGGGGGCATGTCCTCCTACAATGAGCAGTTCTTC	CASSLDAGGMSSYNEQFF
few	TRBV6-1	15	TRBD1	TRBJ2-7	TGTGCCAGCAGTGAGCAAGACAGGGCATTCTACGAGCAGTACTTC	CASSEQDRAFYEQYF
NA	TRBV19	16	NA	TRBJ1-5	TGTGCCAGTAGTATTGAGGGGCCAGGAAGGGATCAGCCCCAGCATTTT	CASSIEGPGRDQPQHF
once	TRBV4-2	15	NA	TRBJ1-2	TGTGCCAGCAGCCAGGGAGGGCAAACCTACTATGGCTACACCTTC	CASSQGGQTYYGYTF
NA	TRBV5-1	13	NA	TRBJ1-1	TGCGCCAGCAGCTCCCCCGGATACACTGAAGCTTTCTTT	CASSSPGYTEAFF
NA	TRBV19	15	NA	TRBJ1-5	TGTGCCAGTAGTCCCGGGACAAGGGACAATCAGCCCCAGCATTTT	CASSPGTRDNQPQHF
NA	TRBV2	16	TRBD1	TRBJ2-1	TGTGCCAGCAAAAAGGGACAGGGGCTAAGCGGGGATGAGCAGTTCTTC	CASKKGQGLSGDEQFF
NA	TRBV7-9	13	NA	TRBJ1-3	TGTGCCAGCACCATTTTGGGTTCGAACACCATATATTTT	CASTILGSNTIYF
NA	TRBV6-6	17	TRBD1	TRBJ1-3	TGTGCCAGCAGCCGATCTTCCGGGACAGGGGCTGGAAACACCATATATTTT	CASSRSSGTGAGNTIYF
NA	TRBV2	15	NA	TRBJ2-7	TGTGCCAGCAGTGAAACGCAGGGGACTAACTACGAGCAGTACTTC	CASSETQGTNYEQYF
NA	TRBV6-4	15	NA	TRBJ2-7	TGTGCCAGCAGTGTACAGGGGGGGAGCTCCTACGAGCAGTACTTC	CASSVQGGSSYEQYF
NA	TRBV19	16	NA	TRBJ2-6	TGTGCCAGTAGTATATCAAGCGGGTATGGGGCCAACGTCCTGACTTTC	CASSISSGYGANVLTF
NA	TRBV9	14	TRBD1	TRBJ2-7	TGTGCCAGCAGCGTAGATGACAGGGAATACGAGCAGTACTTC	CASSVDDREYEQYF
NA	TRBV29-1	12	NA	TRBJ1-2	TGCAGCGTTGAGATCGGACTCTATGGCTACACCTTC	CSVEIGLYGYTF
NA	TRBV30	19	NA	TRBJ1-2	TGTGCCTGGAGTGTACGTTGGTCGGGCAAGGAGGACTCAGGCTATGGCTACACCTTC	CAWSVRWSGKEDSGYGYTF
NA	TRBV6-5	14	NA	TRBJ1-1	TGTGCCAGCATACGCGACAGAGGAAACACTGAAGCTTTCTTT	CASIRDRGNTEAFF
once	TRBV28	17	TRBD1	TRBJ1-2	TGTGCCAGCAGTCTTCAAGGTCCGGGACAGGGCGTCTATGGCTACACCTTC	CASSLQGPGQGVYGYTF
NA	TRBV7-9	13	NA	TRBJ2-7	TGTGCCAGCAGCTTAAGGGGACCGGAGGAGCAGTACTTC	CASSLRGPEEQYF
NA	TRBV27	14	NA	TRBJ2-7	TGTGCCAGCAGTTTGGCGGGCAGACCCTACGAGCAGTACTTC	CASSLAGRPYEQYF
NA	TRBV5-1	14	NA	TRBJ1-2	TGCGCCAGCAGCTTGGCAGGCAGGGGAAATGGCTACACCTTC	CASSLAGRGNGYTF
NA	TRBV7-9	14	TRBD1	TRBJ1-2	TGTGCCAGCAGCTTCAGGGGGCGTGGGAATGGCTACACCTTC	CASSFRGRGNGYTF
NA	TRBV6-5	15	NA	TRBJ2-5	TGTGCCAGCAGCTACGACGGGAAAGGCCAAGAGACCCAGTACTTC	CASSYDGKGQETQYF
NA	TRBV9	15	NA	TRBJ1-1	TGTGCCAGCAGCAAAACCGGGACCCTCGGCACTGAAGCTTTCTTT	CASSKTGTLGTEAFF
NA	TRBV14	15	TRBD1	TRBJ1-2	TGTGCCAGCAGCCTATTGACAGGGGGCGCGGGTGGCTACACCTTC	CASSLLTGGAGGYTF
NA	TRBV5-6	16	TRBD1	TRBJ2-2	TGTGCCAGCAGTCGTGACAGGGGGAGTAGTGGCGGGGAGCTGTTTTTT	CASSRDRGSSGGELFF
NA	TRBV10-3	15	TRBD1	TRBJ2-7	TGTGCCATCAGTTTACAGGGGGCAGTAGCCTACGAGCAGTACTTC	CAISLQGAVAYEQYF
few	TRBV5-1	14	TRBD1	TRBJ1-2	TGCGCCAGCAGTTTTGGACAGGCGTACTATGGCTACACCTTC	CASSFGQAYYGYTF
NA	TRBV2	15	NA	TRBJ1-5	TGTGCCAGCAGCCAAAGCCAGGCGCCCAATCAGCCCCAGCATTTT	CASSQSQAPNQPQHF
NA	TRBV7-9	16	NA	TRBJ1-3	TGTGCCAGCAGCTTAGGTGGGGAAATTTCTGGAAACACCATATATTTT	CASSLGGEISGNTIYF
NA	TRBV28	14	NA	TRBJ1-1	TGTGCCAGCAACTTGGACGGGAAGAACACTGAAGCTTTCTTT	CASNLDGKNTEAFF
once	TRBV19	15	NA	TRBJ1-6	TGTGCCAGTAGTATGGACGGATACTCTCTTACACCCCTCCACTTT	CASSMDGYSLTPLHF
NA	TRBV28	13	NA	TRBJ1-2	TGTGCCAGCAGTTTGTCTGGGAACTATGGCTACACCTTC	CASSLSGNYGYTF
NA	TRBV5-1	13	NA	TRBJ1-1	TGCGCCAGCAGCCCCGGGTCGGACACTGAAGCTTTCTTT	CASSPGSDTEAFF
NA	TRBV3-1/TRBV3-2	19	TRBD2	TRBJ2-5	TGTGCCAGCAGCCAAGAAGGGCAAGCGGGGGGAGTATGGCAAGAGACCCAGTACTTC	CASSQEGQAGGVWQETQYF
few	TRBV27	15	NA	TRBJ2-7	TGTGCCAGCAGTTTAGAGTTTGACAGCTCCTACGAGCAGTACTTC	CASSLEFDSSYEQYF
NA	TRBV5-5	16	NA	TRBJ2-7	TGTGCCAGCAGCTTGGCCTCGTGGGGGGGCGCGTACGAGCAGTACTTC	CASSLASWGGAYEQYF
NA	TRBV5-1	15	NA	TRBJ2-2	TGCGCCAGCAGCTTGTTCCAGGAGAACACCGGGGAGCTGTTTTTT	CASSLFQENTGELFF
NA	TRBV19	19	TRBD1	TRBJ1-4	TGTGCCAGTAGTGAGTGGGGTACAGGGGGCCCCTCAACTAATGAAAAACTGTTTTTT	CASSEWGTGGPSTNEKLFF
NA	TRBV28	15	NA	TRBJ2-7	TGTGCCAGCAGTTTACCCATTCGCCACAGAGGCGAGCAGTACTTC	CASSLPIRHRGEQYF
NA	TRBV5-5	14	NA	TRBJ1-5	TGTGCCAGCTCACCGCTTTATAGCAATCAGCCCCAGCATTTT	CASSPLYSNQPQHF
NA	TRBV5-6	15	NA	TRBJ2-5	TGTGCCAGCAGCCCCATCGGGGGATCCCAAGAGACCCAGTACTTC	CASSPIGGSQETQYF
NA	TRBV15	14	NA	TRBJ2-1	TGTGCCACCAGCAGAGGAGATTCAGACAATGAGCAGTTCTTC	CATSRGDSDNEQFF
NA	TRBV3-1/TRBV3-2	12	NA	TRBJ1-2	TGTGCCAGCAGCCAAACAGACTATGGCTACACCTTC	CASSQTDYGYTF
NA	TRBV27	16	NA	TRBJ1-3	TGTGCCAGCAGTTTATCGGCCTCAAGCTCTGGAAACACCATATATTTT	CASSLSASSSGNTIYF
NA	TRBV27	13	NA	TRBJ2-7	TGTGCCAGCAGTTCGTCGGACAGCCACGAGCAGTACTTC	CASSSSDSHEQYF
NA	TRBV7-3	13	NA	TRBJ1-6	TGTGCCAGCAGCTATTCCAGAGATTCACCCCTCCACTTT	CASSYSRDSPLHF
NA	TRBV28	12	NA	TRBJ2-1	TGTGCCAGCAGCTCTTTTCCGGTTGAGCAGTTCTTC	CASSSFPVEQFF
NA	TRBV28	15	NA	TRBJ1-2	TGTGCCAGCAGTTTGATCTCAGTGACAGATTATGGCTACACCTTC	CASSLISVTDYGYTF
NA	TRBV19	14	NA	TRBJ1-3	TGTGCCAGTAGTATAACGGACGACCCAAACACCATATATTTT	CASSITDDPNTIYF
NA	TRBV19	16	NA	TRBJ1-2	TGTGCCAGTAGTGCAAGCCGCCAAGGGAAAGGCTATGGCTACACCTTC	CASSASRQGKGYGYTF